This TCR beta chain was observed in a study of control samples from healthy donors and cancer patients. The method was immunoSEQ multiplex PCR; TCRdb's version includes in-frame clones alone and lacks a portion of them. The sample shows a few thousand clones, about 83% of them seen only once. Trimming pared 10 bases from V and 3 bases from J, leaving 10 bases between. The V gene's germline CDR1 is MNHEY and CDR2 SVGAGI. This CDR3 contains 12 residues. This sequence was found in a female donor with lung cancer. Material for sequencing was formalin-fixed, paraffin-embedded tissue. The chain combines TRBV6-5 with TRBJ1-5; a weak D match, TRBD1 (5 bases). The CDR3 DNA is TGTGCCACCCAGGGCTCCAATCAGCCCCAGCATTTT. Encoded protein: CATQGSNQPQHF.